This TCR beta chain was sequenced in a study of blood T cell repertoires in COVID-19. Study summary: Samples of COVID-19 (acute and convalescent) were obtained from the United States, Italy and Spain. In each case, the material was cDNA or gDNA derived from T cells, B-cell-depleted T cells, or PBMCs.

Deletions cut 2 bases from V and 4 bases from J, with 14 bases between. This CDR3 region has 15 residues. In germline, CDR1 is ENHRY, CDR2 SYGVKD. Original data processing: Amplification with reference gene primers provided the estimates of nucleated cell counts. Some clones are missing from TCRdb's copy, which holds only in-frame ones; the method was immunoSEQ multiplex PCR. The V and J calls and the clone size are those of that table, but D and trimming were determined from the DNA. The sample yields 100,000 to 150,000 clones, approximately 81% seen once. Specimen: peripheral blood. The rearrangement joins TRBV10-3 to TRBJ2-5; D ambiguous. This sequence originates from a man aged 35 to 55 with active or convalescent COVID-19. The CDR3 DNA is TGTGCCATCAGTGAGAGAGAGTTAACGGGAGAGACCCAGTACTTC. It encodes CAISERELTGETQYF.